The present entry profiles one T cell receptor (beta chain) with its context. The authors' processing: Amplification with reference gene primers provided the estimates of nucleated cell counts. Measured with immunoSEQ multiplex PCR; TCRdb has only the in-frame clones, and not every one. V, J and clone size are those of that table, while D and trimming were read from the DNA. The sample has 45,000 to 55,000 clones, about 90% seen once. This CDR3 is 14 amino acids long. Between the trimmed V and J ends, which lost 6 bases and 0 bases, there was a span of 9 bases. Germline values: CDR1 MDHEN, CDR2 SYDVKM. The sample comes from a study of blood T cell repertoires in COVID-19. On the study more broadly: PBMCs, B-cell-depleted T cells, or T cells provided the cDNA or gDNA that made up the material.

The chain links TRBV28 to TRBJ1-5; weak D call: TRBD1 (5 bases). The sequenced material came from peripheral blood. This clonotype was obtained from a human donor in a cohort sampled during active COVID-19. The CDR3 nucleotides are TGTGCCAGCAGGCAGACAGTTAGCAATCAGCCCCAGCATTTT. Protein: CASRQTVSNQPQHF. Together with reference TRBV28 and TRBJ1-5, the CDR3 gives the full variable domain: DVKVTQSSRYLVKRTGEKVFLECVQDMDHENMFWYRQDPGLGLRLIYFSYDVKMKEKGDIPEGYSVSREKKERFSLILESASTNQTSMYLCASRQTVSNQPQHFGDGTRLSIL.